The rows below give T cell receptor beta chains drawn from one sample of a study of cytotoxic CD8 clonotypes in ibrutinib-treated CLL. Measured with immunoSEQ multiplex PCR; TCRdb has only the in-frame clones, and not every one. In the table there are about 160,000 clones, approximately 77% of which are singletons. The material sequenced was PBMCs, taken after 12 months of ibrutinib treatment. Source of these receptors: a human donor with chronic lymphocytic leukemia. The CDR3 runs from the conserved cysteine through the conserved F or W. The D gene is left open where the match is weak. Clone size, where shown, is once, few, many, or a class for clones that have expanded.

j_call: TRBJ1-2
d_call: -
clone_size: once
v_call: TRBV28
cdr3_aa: CASRWGANYGYTF
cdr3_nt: TGTGCCAGCAGATGGGGGGCTAACTATGGCTACACCTTC

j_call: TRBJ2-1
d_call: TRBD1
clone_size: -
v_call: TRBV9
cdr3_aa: CASSPRGRGQDSYNEQFF
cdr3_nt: TGTGCCAGCAGCCCCAGGGGGCGAGGACAGGACTCCTACAATGAGCAGTTCTTC

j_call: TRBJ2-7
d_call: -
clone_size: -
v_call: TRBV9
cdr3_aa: CASSVEGGAPYEQYF
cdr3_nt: TGTGCCAGCAGCGTAGAGGGCGGGGCCCCCTACGAGCAGTACTTC

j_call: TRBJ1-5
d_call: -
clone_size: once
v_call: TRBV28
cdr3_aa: CASAPTSNRGPQHF
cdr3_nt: TGTGCCAGCGCACCTACATCCAACCGGGGGCCCCAGCATTTT

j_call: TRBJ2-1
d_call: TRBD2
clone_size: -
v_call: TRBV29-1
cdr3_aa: CSARRGGNEQFF
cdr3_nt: TGCAGCGCCCGCCGGGGGGGAAATGAGCAGTTCTTC

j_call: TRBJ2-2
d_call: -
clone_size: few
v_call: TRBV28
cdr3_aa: CASSLPIAGELFF
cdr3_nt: TGTGCCAGCAGTTTACCCATTGCGGGGGAGCTGTTTTTT

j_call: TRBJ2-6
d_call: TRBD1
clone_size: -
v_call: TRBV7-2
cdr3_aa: CASSLGERTGLGGANVLTF
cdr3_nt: TGTGCCAGCAGCTTAGGCGAAAGGACAGGGCTCGGGGGGGCCAACGTCCTGACTTTC

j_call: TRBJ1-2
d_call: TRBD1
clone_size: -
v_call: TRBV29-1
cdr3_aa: CSVLPGQGYGYTF
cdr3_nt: TGCAGCGTCCTTCCGGGACAGGGCTATGGCTACACCTTC

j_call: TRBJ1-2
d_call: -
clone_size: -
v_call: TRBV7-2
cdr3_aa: CASSLAGPTNYGYTF
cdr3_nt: TGTGCCAGCAGCTTAGCAGGCCCTACTAACTATGGCTACACCTTC

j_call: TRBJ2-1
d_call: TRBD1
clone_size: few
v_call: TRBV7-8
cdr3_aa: CASSLLQGNHNEQFF
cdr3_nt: TGTGCCAGCAGCTTATTACAGGGGAACCACAATGAGCAGTTCTTC

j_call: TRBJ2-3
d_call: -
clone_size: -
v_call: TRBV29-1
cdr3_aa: CSVARETDTQYF
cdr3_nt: TGCAGCGTGGCCAGGGAGACAGATACGCAGTATTTT

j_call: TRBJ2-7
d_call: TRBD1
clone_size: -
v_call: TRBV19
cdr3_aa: CASSPRQGSSEEQYF
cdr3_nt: TGTGCCAGTAGTCCAAGACAGGGGTCCTCTGAAGAGCAGTACTTC

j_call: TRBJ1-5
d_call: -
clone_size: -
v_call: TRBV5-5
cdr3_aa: CASSLVPGGNQPQHF
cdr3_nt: TGTGCCAGCAGCTTGGTGCCAGGGGGCAATCAGCCCCAGCATTTT

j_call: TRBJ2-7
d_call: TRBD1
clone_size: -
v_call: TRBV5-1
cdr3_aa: CASSPPGQGVEQYF
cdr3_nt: TGCGCCAGCAGCCCCCCGGGACAGGGGGTCGAGCAGTACTTC

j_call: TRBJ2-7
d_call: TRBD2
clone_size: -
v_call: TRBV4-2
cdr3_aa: CASSQDPSGSVSYEQYF
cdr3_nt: TGTGCCAGCAGCCAAGATCCTAGCGGGAGCGTATCCTACGAGCAGTACTTC

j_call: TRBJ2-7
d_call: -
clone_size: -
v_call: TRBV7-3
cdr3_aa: CASSLTPGVGEQYF
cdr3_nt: TGTGCCAGCAGCTTAACTCCAGGGGTGGGGGAGCAGTACTTC

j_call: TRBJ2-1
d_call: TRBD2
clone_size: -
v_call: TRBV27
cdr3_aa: CASSLLSGRAGNEQFF
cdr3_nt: TGTGCCAGCAGTTTACTCAGCGGGAGGGCGGGCAATGAGCAGTTCTTC

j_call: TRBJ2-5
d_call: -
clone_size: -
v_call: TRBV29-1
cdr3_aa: CSVEDHGLSQETQYF
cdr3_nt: TGCAGCGTTGAAGATCATGGACTATCCCAAGAGACCCAGTACTTC

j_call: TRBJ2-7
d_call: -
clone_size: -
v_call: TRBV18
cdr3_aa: CASSPPSRAPEQYF
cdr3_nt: TGTGCCAGCTCACCACCGAGCCGCGCGCCGGAGCAGTACTTC

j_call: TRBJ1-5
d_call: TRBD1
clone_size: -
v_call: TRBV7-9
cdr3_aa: CASSLDRANGQPQHF
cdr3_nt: TGTGCCAGCAGCCTAGACAGGGCTAACGGTCAGCCCCAGCATTTT

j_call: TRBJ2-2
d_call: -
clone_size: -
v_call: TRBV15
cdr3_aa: CATSRPIRGTGELFF
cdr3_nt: TGTGCCACCAGCAGGCCGATTCGGGGGACCGGGGAGCTGTTTTTT

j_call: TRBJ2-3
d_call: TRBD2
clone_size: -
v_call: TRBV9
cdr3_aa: CASSVGASGGHSTDTQYF
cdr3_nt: TGTGCCAGCAGCGTCGGGGCTAGCGGGGGGCATAGCACAGATACGCAGTATTTT

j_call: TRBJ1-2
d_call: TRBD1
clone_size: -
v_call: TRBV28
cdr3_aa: CASILGDRGGSSYGYTF
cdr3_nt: TGTGCCAGCATCCTCGGGGACAGGGGTGGCTCTTCCTATGGCTACACCTTC

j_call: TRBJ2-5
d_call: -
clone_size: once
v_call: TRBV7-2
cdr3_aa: CASSASGETQYF
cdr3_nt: TGTGCCAGCAGCGCCAGCGGGGAGACCCAGTACTTC

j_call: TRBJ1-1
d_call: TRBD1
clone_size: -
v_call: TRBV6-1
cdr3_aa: CASGQGVGTEAFF
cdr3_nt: TGTGCCAGCGGACAGGGGGTGGGCACTGAAGCTTTCTTT

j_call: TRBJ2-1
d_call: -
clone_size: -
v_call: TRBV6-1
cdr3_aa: CASSEGSGPSNEQFF
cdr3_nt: TGTGCCAGCAGTGAAGGATCGGGACCGTCCAATGAGCAGTTCTTC

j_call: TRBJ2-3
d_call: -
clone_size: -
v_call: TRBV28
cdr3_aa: CASSRWYEQARDTQYF
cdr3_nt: TGTGCCAGCAGCCGCTGGTACGAGCAAGCGCGCGATACGCAGTATTTT

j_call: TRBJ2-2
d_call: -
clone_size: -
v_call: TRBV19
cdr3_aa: CASSIADRTGELFF
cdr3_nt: TGTGCCAGTAGTATAGCTGACAGGACCGGGGAGCTGTTTTTT

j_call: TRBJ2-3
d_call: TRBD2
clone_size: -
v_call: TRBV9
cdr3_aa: CASSVGAGGFTDTQYF
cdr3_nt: TGTGCCAGCAGCGTAGGAGCGGGAGGGTTCACAGATACGCAGTATTTT

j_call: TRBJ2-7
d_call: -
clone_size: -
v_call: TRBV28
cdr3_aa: CASRRQVSSYEQYF
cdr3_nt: TGTGCCAGCAGAAGACAGGTCTCCTCCTACGAGCAGTACTTC

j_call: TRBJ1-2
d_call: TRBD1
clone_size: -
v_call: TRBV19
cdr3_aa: CASTPHRDRDIYGYTF
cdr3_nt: TGTGCCAGTACCCCACATCGGGACAGGGACATCTATGGCTACACCTTC

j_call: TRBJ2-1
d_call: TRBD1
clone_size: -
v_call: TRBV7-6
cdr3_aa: CASSSPSDRAFYNEQFF
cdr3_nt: TGTGCCAGCAGCTCTCCCTCGGACAGGGCTTTTTACAATGAGCAGTTCTTC

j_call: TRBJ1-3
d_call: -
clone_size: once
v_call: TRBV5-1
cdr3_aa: CASSLAAQAGNTIYF
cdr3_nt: TGCGCCAGCAGCTTGGCCGCTCAGGCTGGAAACACCATATATTTT

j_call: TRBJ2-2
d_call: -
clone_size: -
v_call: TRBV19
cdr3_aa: CASSIDNTGELFF
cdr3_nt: TGTGCCAGTAGTATAGACAACACCGGGGAGCTGTTTTTT

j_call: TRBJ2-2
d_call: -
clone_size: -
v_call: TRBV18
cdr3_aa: CASSPPRTPRGGELFF
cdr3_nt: TGTGCCAGCTCACCACCTCGGACCCCGCGGGGCGGGGAGCTGTTTTTT

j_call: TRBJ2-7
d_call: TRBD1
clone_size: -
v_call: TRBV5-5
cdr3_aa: CASSSGTGTVDEQYF
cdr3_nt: TGTGCCAGCAGCTCGGGCACCGGGACAGTGGACGAGCAGTACTTC

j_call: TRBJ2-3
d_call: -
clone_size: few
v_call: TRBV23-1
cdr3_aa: CASTSIWARRGDTQYF
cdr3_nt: TGCGCCAGCACTTCAATCTGGGCCAGACGGGGGGATACGCAGTATTTT

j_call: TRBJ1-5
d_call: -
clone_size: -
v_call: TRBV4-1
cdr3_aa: CASSHAGTANQPQHF
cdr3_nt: TGCGCCAGCAGCCACGCCGGGACGGCCAATCAGCCCCAGCATTTT

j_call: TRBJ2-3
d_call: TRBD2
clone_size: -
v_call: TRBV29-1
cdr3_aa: CSAPHPQRGAHLDTQYF
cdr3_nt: TGCAGCGCCCCCCACCCCCAGCGGGGGGCCCACCTGGATACGCAGTATTTT

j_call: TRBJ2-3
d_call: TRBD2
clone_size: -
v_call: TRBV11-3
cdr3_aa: CASSPTSGGTDTQYF
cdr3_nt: TGTGCCAGCAGCCCCACTAGCGGGGGTACAGATACGCAGTATTTT

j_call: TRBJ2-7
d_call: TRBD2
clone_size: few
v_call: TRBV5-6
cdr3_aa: CASSYYSGRSSYEQYF
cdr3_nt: TGTGCCAGCAGCTACTATAGCGGGAGAAGCTCCTACGAGCAGTACTTC

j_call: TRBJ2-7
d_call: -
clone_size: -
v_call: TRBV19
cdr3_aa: CASSMVTLNPYEQYF
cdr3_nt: TGTGCCAGTAGTATGGTCACTCTTAATCCCTACGAGCAGTACTTC

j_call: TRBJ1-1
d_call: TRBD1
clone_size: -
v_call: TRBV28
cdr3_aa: CASSFLDRDSEAFF
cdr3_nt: TGTGCCAGCAGTTTTTTGGACAGGGACAGTGAAGCTTTCTTT

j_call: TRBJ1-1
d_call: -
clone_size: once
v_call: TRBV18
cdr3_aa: CASSPFQGYEAFF
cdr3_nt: TGTGCCAGCTCACCGTTCCAGGGGTACGAAGCTTTCTTT

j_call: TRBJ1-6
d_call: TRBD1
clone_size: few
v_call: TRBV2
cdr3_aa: CASSATGASNSPLHF
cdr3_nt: TGTGCCAGCAGTGCAACAGGGGCATCTAATTCACCCCTCCACTTT

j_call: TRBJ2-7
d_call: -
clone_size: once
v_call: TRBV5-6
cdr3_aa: CASSFGLGSSYEQYF
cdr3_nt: TGTGCCAGCAGCTTTGGACTTGGGAGCTCCTACGAGCAGTACTTC

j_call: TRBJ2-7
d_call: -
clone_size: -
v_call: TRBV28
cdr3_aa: CASRGVDEQYF
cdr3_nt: TGTGCCAGCAGGGGGGTAGACGAGCAGTACTTC

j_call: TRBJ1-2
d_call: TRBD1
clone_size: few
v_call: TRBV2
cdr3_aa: CASTRDRGGYGYTF
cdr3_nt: TGTGCCAGCACGCGGGACAGGGGTGGCTATGGCTACACCTTC

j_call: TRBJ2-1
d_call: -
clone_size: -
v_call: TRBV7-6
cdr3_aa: CASSSDRGNEQFF
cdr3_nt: TGTGCCAGCAGCAGCGATAGGGGCAATGAGCAGTTCTTC

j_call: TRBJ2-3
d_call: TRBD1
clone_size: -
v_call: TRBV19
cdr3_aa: CASSDRGFYTDTQYF
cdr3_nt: TGTGCCAGTAGTGACAGGGGGTTCTACACAGATACGCAGTATTTT

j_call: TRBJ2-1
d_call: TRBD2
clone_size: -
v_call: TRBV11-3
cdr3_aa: CASSSGLAGVGNEQFF
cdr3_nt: TGTGCCAGCAGCTCCGGACTAGCGGGAGTGGGGAATGAGCAGTTCTTC

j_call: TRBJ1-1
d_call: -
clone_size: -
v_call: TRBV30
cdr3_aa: CAWSRTANTEAFF
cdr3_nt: TGTGCCTGGAGCCGGACAGCGAACACTGAAGCTTTCTTT

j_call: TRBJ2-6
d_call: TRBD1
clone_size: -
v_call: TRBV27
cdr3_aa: CASSPFTGGLSGANVLTF
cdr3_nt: TGTGCCAGCAGTCCCTTTACAGGGGGCCTCTCTGGGGCCAACGTCCTGACTTTC

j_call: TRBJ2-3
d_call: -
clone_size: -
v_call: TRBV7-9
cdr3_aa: CASSTILVSADTQYF
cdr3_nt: TGTGCCAGCAGTACGATACTAGTCTCGGCAGATACGCAGTATTTT

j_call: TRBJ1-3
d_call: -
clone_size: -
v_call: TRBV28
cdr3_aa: CASSPAGGNTIYF
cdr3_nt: TGTGCCAGCAGTCCGGCGGGGGGAAACACCATATATTTT

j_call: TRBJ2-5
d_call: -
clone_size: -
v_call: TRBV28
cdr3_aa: CASSLILPWGGASETQYF
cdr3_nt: TGTGCCAGCAGTTTGATTTTGCCTTGGGGGGGGGCAAGTGAGACCCAGTACTTC

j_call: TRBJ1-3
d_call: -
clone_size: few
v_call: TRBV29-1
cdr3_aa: CSVEVAWTMGNTIYF
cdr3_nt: TGCAGCGTTGAAGTGGCATGGACAATGGGAAACACCATATATTTT

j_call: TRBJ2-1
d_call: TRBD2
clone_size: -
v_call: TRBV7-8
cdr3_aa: CASSSGRAILAGGPNEQFF
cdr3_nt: TGTGCCAGCAGCTCGGGGCGAGCTATACTAGCGGGAGGGCCCAATGAGCAGTTCTTC

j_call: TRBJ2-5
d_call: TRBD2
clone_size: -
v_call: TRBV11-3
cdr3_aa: CASSLTQGLEQYF
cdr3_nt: TGTGCCAGCAGCCTTACCCAAGGACTAGAGCAGTACTTC

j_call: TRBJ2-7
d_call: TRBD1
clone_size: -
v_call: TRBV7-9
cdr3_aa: CASSLVVGGRYEQYF
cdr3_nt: TGTGCCAGCAGCTTAGTGGTAGGGGGCAGGTACGAGCAGTACTTC